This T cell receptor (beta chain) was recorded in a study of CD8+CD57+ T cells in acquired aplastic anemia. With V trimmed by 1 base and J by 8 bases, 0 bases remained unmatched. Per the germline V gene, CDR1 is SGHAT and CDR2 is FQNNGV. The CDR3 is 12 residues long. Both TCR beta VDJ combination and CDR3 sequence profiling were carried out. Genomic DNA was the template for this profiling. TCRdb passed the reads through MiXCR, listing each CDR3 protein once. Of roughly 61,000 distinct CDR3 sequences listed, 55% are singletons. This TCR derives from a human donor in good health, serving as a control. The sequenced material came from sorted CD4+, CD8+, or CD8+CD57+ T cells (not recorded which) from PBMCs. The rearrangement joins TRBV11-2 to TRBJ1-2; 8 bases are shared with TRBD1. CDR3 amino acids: CASSLAGGGYTF. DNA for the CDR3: TGTGCCAGCAGCTTAGCAGGGGGCGGCTACACCTTC.